A few counts support the clone carrying this T cell receptor beta chain. The antigen is undetermined. This specimen belongs to a study of human T cells and chemical hapten exposure. Findings and limits, study-wide: Correlating positively with patch test score were the PT1 expanded TCR counts.

Time point described: patch test 2, 6 weeks after DPC sensitization. Treatment defined: therapeutic diphenylcyclopropenone sensitization with weekly scalp DPC. Germline CDR1 reads SGHTA; CDR2 reads FQGTGA. CDR3 length equals 14 residues. Deletions cut 2 bases from V and 11 bases from J, with 16 bases between. TCRdb redid the calling of the RACE reads with MiXCR, one entry per CDR3 protein. The table lists a few hundred thousand distinct CDR3 sequences, about 6% of them singletons. The TCR originated in a woman between 18 and 29 years old with alopecia areata. Some clones in this sample may be carry-over from other donors' samples. This specimen was whole blood, taken in connection with sensitization to the hapten diphenylcyclopropenone (DPC). The chain carries TRBV7-3 and TRBJ2-1, with no clear D. The CDR3 nucleotides read TGTGCCAGCAGCTTAGGACCGACCGGATTACAGCAGTTCTTC. As protein: CASSLGPTGLQQFF.